The 23 T cell receptor beta chains in this list originate from one sample, sequenced in a study of blood T cells in healthy people across ages. The use of a sample-barcoded 5' primer and a J-beta primer mix characterized a second PCR of about 7 to 12 cycles. Via MiXCR, TCRdb re-called the 5' RACE reads, giving one row per CDR3 protein. Of around 1.5 million distinct CDR3 sequences listed, roughly 40% were seen once; the top ten hold roughly 7.9%. Sequencing input: blood. These receptors were obtained from a woman younger than 35 in good health.

This clonotype has only a few counts. This sequence joins TRBV5-1 and TRBJ2-1, with D hard to call. CDR1 is SGHRS, CDR2 YFSETQ, per germline. The germline V and J ends were trimmed by 5 bases and 8 bases, with 17 bases remaining between them. The CDR3 is made up of 14 amino acids. In nucleotides, the CDR3 is TGCGCCAGCAGTCCGGATTACCAAAGGGATGAGCAGTTCTTC. Its translation: CASSPDYQRDEQFF.

The table lists this clonotype with a few counts. This chain joins TRBV28 and TRBJ2-7; no reliable D call. The CDR3 is made up of 13 amino acids. The V end lost 5 bases, the J end lost 6 bases, and 14 bases lay between the germline ends. Germline V gene lookup returns CDR1 MDHEN and CDR2 SYDVKM. CDR3: CASSPPKDTEQYF. CDR3 nucleotides: TGTGCCAGCAGTCCGCCGAAAGACACCGAGCAGTACTTC.

As for this clonotype: A read error may account for a junction end that differs from germline. The V gene is TRBV6-6, the J gene TRBJ2-5, with D perhaps TRBD1 or TRBD2 (5 bases each). CDR1 is MNHNY, CDR2 SVGAGI, per germline (reference sequence). The length of the CDR3 is 14 residues. In DNA, the CDR3 is TGTGCCAGCAGTGACTCGGGGCTCCAAGAGACCCAGTACTTC. This translates into CASSDSGLQETQYF.

This chain connects TRBV4-1 to TRBJ2-3, with 7 bases identical to TRBD2. Germline CDR1 reads MGHRA; CDR2 reads YSYEKL. With V trimmed by 1 base and J by 1 base, 5 bases remained unmatched. This CDR3 has 16 amino acids. This CDR3 is CASSQGQAGRTDTQYF. CDR3 bases: TGCGCCAGCAGCCAAGGCCAAGCGGGGCGCACAGATACGCAGTATTTT.

This clonotype was counted once. The germline gene is not matched at one end of the junction; a read error may be the cause. The chain is built from TRBV11-2 and TRBJ2-7, with 8 bases matching TRBD2. This CDR3 contains 14 residues. Per germline, CDR1 SGHAT and CDR2 FQNNGV. The CDR3 DNA reads TGTACCAGCAGCATGTCAGCGGGAGCCTACGAGCAGTACTTC. Residues: CTSSMSAGAYEQYF.

The chain combines TRBV30 with TRBJ2-7, with D maybe TRBD2 (6 bases). CDR3 length: 15 amino acids. Germline loops: CDR1 GTSNPN, CDR2 SVGIG (reference sequence). V gave up 2 bases and J gave up 3 bases, with 17 bases separating them. CDR3 nucleotide sequence: TGTGCCTGGAGTTCCCGGGGCGGGAATATCTACGAGCAGTACTTC. It encodes CAWSSRGGNIYEQYF.

The rearrangement joins TRBV4-1 to TRBJ2-1; D might be TRBD1 (8 bases). With 4 bases removed from V and 8 bases from J, the gap between germline ends came to 18 bases. This CDR3 comprises 15 residues. Germline CDR1 and CDR2: MGHRA and YSYEKL. CDR3 in amino acids: CASSLGGTGTDEQFF. For the CDR3, the DNA is TGCGCCAGCAGCCTCGGGGGGACAGGAACGGATGAGCAGTTCTTC.

The V call is TRBV20-1, the J call TRBJ1-4; tentative D call: TRBD1 (6 bases). The CDR3 consists of 16 residues. Germline V gene data show CDR1 as DFQATT and CDR2 as SNEGSKA (reference sequence). Trimming pared 5 bases from V and 0 bases from J, leaving 16 bases between. CDR3 sequence (DNA): TGCAGTGCTCCCGAGGGGGGGACTGCAACTAATGAAAAACTGTTTTTT. Amino acids: CSAPEGGTATNEKLFF.

A word on this clonotype: A junction boundary mismatches the germline segment, possibly from a read error. V gene TRBV7-9 combines with J gene TRBJ2-7; D is ambiguous. CDR1 is SEHNR and CDR2 is FQNEAQ in the germline V gene (reference sequence). This CDR3 contains 14 residues. The CDR3 DNA reads TGTACCAGCAGCTTAGGTTTGTTTCTAGGCGAGCAGTACTTC. Translated, it gives CTSSLGLFLGEQYF.

This chain uses TRBV5-4 with TRBJ2-3, with 14 nucleotides matching TRBD2. Unmatched junction bases numbered 4, after V lost 4 bases and J lost 6 bases. There are 15 residues in the CDR3. Germline V CDR1 and CDR2: SGHNT, YYREEE (reference sequence). The CDR3 DNA is TGTGCCAGCAGCGAGGGACTAGCGGGAGTGGATACGCAGTATTTT. Amino acid sequence: CASSEGLAGVDTQYF. Full variable domain (rest looked up from reference TRBV5-4 and TRBJ2-3): ETGVTQSPTHLIKTRGQQVTLRCSSQSGHNTVSWYQQALGQGPQFIFQYYREEENGRGNFPPRFSGLQFPNYSSELNVNALELDDSALYLCASSEGLAGVDTQYFGPGTRLTVL.

The chain is built from TRBV12-3 or TRBV12-4 and TRBJ1-2, with D possibly being TRBD1 (5 bases). The CDR3 consists of 18 residues. V was trimmed by 1 base and J by 3 bases, leaving 21 bases between them. The CDR3 loop reads CASSLGVSMNRRDYGYTF. DNA for the CDR3: TGTGCCAGCAGTTTAGGGGTATCGATGAACAGGCGAGACTATGGCTACACCTTC.

There are a few counts of this clonotype. The rearrangement links TRBV15 to TRBJ1-4; D is perhaps TRBD1 (5 bases). The CDR3 has 17 amino acids. Trimming took 2 bases from V and 7 from J, leaving 20 bases between them. Germline CDR1 LNHNV, CDR2 YYDKDF (reference sequence). CDR3 protein: CATSRTPPGPEGEKLFF. Written as DNA, the CDR3 is TGTGCCACCAGCAGAACCCCCCCGGGACCCGAGGGTGAAAAACTGTTTTTT.

The chain combines TRBV20-1 with TRBJ1-2, with D unclear. This CDR3 spans 12 amino acids. Germline V CDR1 and CDR2: DFQATT, SNEGSKA (reference sequence). Between the trimmed V and J ends, which lost 3 bases and 4 bases, there was a span of 9 bases. The CDR3 sequence: CSARVSTYGYTF. The CDR3 bases are TGCAGTGCTAGGGTATCAACCTATGGCTACACCTTC.

This chain uses TRBV7-2 with TRBJ1-2; unclear D gene. The length of the CDR3 is 11 residues. Germline V gives CDR1 SGHTA, CDR2 FQGNSA. The V gene lost 5 bases and the J gene lost 7 bases, with 8 bases spanning the gap. The CDR3, as DNA: TGTGCCAGCAGCACCCTAGTTGGCTACACCTTC. This sequence encodes CASSTLVGYTF.

V and J are TRBV4-1 and TRBJ2-1; tentative D call: TRBD2 (5 bases). This CDR3 is 17 amino acids long. Germline CDR1 is MGHRA and CDR2 is YSYEKL. Trimming pared 1 base from V and 1 base from J, leaving 14 bases between. CDR3 in amino acids: CASSQGGPSQSYNEQFF. The CDR3 coding sequence is TGCGCCAGCAGCCAAGGAGGACCTAGCCAGTCCTACAATGAGCAGTTCTTC.

The sample holds a few counts of this clonotype. The chain is built from TRBV24-1 and TRBJ1-1; tentative D call: TRBD1 (6 bases). Germline V gene data show CDR1 as KGHDR and CDR2 as SFDVKD. The CDR3 runs 15 residues. Trimming removed 4 bases at V and 8 bases at J, with 19 bases between. The CDR3 DNA reads as TGTGCCACCAGTGACTCCTCGCTCCTGGGGGGCGAAGCTTTCTTT. Protein: CATSDSSLLGGEAFF.

Remarks on this clonotype: A read error may account for a junction end that differs from germline. The rearrangement uses TRBV20-1 and TRBJ1-1; 7 positions match TRBD1. Germline CDR1 and CDR2: DFQATT and SNEGSKA (reference sequence). The CDR3 covers 15 residues. The CDR3 bases are TGCGGTGCTACTCAGCCCCGACAGGGAGGGGCTGAAGCTTTCTTT. Encoded protein: CGATQPRQGGAEAFF.

This clonotype was recorded a few times. The J gene is TRBJ2-7, the V gene TRBV27; tentatively, D is TRBD1 or TRBD2 (5 bases each). The CDR3 contains 14 residues. Looked up from germline, CDR1 is MNHEY and CDR2 is SMNVEV (reference sequence). Deletions cut 5 bases from V and 2 bases from J, with 13 bases between. CDR3 region: CASSRGAVPYEQYF. The CDR3 DNA reads as TGTGCCAGCAGTCGAGGGGCGGTCCCCTACGAGCAGTACTTC.

This clonotype occurred once. V is TRBV19 and J is TRBJ2-1; 7 nucleotides line up with TRBD2. Germline V gives CDR1 LNHDA, CDR2 SQIVND (reference sequence). The CDR3 totals 16 residues. V was pared by 0 bases and J by 6 bases, with 8 bases of the junction left unmatched. The CDR3 loop reads CASSIESGATVNEQFF. As DNA, the CDR3 is TGTGCCAGTAGTATAGAGAGCGGGGCTACCGTCAATGAGCAGTTCTTC.

The chain combines TRBV2 with TRBJ2-7, with 12 bases aligning to TRBD2. Looked up from germline, CDR1 is SNHLY and CDR2 is FYNNEI. V lost 4 bases and J lost 1; bases outside the gene matches: 5. CDR3 length: 16 residues. CDR3 sequence: CASSASGGAVSYEQYF. The CDR3 DNA reads as TGTGCCAGCAGTGCTAGCGGGGGGGCCGTATCCTACGAGCAGTACTTC.

The chain combines TRBV2 with TRBJ1-5, with 11 bases identical to TRBD1. From germline, CDR1 is SNHLY and CDR2 FYNNEI. The CDR3 is 15 amino acids. Losses at the gene ends were 6 bases for V and 6 bases for J; bases not matched to a gene: 7. The CDR3 sequence is CASSYPGQGGQPQHF. The CDR3 DNA follows: TGTGCCAGCAGCTACCCGGGACAGGGGGGTCAGCCCCAGCATTTT.

The chain joins TRBV12-3 or TRBV12-4 to TRBJ1-5; no clear D gene. The V gene lost 5 bases and the J gene lost 4 bases, with 9 bases spanning the gap. The CDR3 runs 13 residues. The CDR3 DNA follows: TGTGCCAGCAGTCCAGTTCTGAATCAGCCCCAGCATTTT. Translated: CASSPVLNQPQHF.

Details on this clonotype: The junction shows a germline mismatch at one end, possibly a read error. This sequence joins TRBV6-2 or TRBV6-3 and TRBJ2-1; TRBD2 aligns across 8 bases. Germline V gives CDR1 MNHEY, CDR2 SVGEGT. The CDR3 covers 16 residues. The CDR3 bases are TGTGCCAGCTTTGAGAGGAGGACTAGCTCCTCCAATGAGCAGTTCTTC. This codes for CASFERRTSSSNEQFF.